This T cell receptor beta chain was retrieved from a study of blood T cells in healthy people across ages. The authors ran a second PCR of about 6 to 12 cycles using a sample-barcoded 5' primer and a J-beta primer mix. TCRdb recomputed calls from the 5' RACE reads with MiXCR, one row per CDR3 protein. The data contain roughly 1.5 million distinct CDR3 sequences, about 42% of them singletons. The germline CDR1 and CDR2 sequences are ENHRY and SYGVKD. J gave up 9 bases and V 3 bases, and 5 bases lay outside the gene matches. This CDR3 has 15 amino acids. Samples each had at least 5 micrograms of total RNA extracted.

The rearrangement joins TRBV10-3 to TRBJ2-1; 13 nucleotides align to TRBD2. The TCR comes from a woman between 18 and 29 years old in good health. Sequencing was done on a sample of blood. CDR3 sequence reads: CAISETSGGALEQFF. CDR3 bases: TGTGCCATCAGTGAAACTAGCGGGGGGGCACTTGAGCAGTTCTTC.